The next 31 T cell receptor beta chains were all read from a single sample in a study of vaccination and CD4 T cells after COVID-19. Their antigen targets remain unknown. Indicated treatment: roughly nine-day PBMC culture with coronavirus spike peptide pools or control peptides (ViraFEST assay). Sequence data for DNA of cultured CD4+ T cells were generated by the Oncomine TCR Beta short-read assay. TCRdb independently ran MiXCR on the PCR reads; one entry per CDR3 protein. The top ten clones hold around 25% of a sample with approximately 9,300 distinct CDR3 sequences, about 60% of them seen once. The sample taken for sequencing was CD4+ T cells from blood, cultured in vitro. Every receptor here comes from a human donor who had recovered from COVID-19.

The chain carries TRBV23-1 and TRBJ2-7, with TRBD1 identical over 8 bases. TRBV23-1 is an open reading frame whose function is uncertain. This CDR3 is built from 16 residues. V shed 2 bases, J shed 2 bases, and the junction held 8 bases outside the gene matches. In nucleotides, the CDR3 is TGCGCCAGCAGTCAACGGACAGGGCGTCTCCCCTACGAGCAGTACTTC. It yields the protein CASSQRTGRLPYEQYF.

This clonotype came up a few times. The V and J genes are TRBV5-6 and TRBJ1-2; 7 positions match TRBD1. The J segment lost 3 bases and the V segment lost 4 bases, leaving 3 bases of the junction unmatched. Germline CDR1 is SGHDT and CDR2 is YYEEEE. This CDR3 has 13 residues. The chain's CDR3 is CASSQDRDYGYTF. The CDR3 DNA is TGTGCCAGCAGCCAAGACAGGGACTATGGCTACACCTTC.

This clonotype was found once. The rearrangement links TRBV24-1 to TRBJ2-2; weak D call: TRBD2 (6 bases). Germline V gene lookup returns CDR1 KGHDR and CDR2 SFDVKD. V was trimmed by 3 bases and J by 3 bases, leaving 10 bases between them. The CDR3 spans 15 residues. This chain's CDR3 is CATSDQTRDTGELFF. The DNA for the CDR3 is TGTGCCACCAGTGATCAGACTAGAGACACCGGGGAGCTGTTTTTT.

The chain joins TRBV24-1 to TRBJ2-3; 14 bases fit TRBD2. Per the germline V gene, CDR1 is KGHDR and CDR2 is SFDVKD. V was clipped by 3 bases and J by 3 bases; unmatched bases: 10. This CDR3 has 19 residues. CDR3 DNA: TGTGCCACCAGTGATCCCCCAGGACTAGCGGGAGGACAGACAGATACGCAGTATTTT. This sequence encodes CATSDPPGLAGGQTDTQYF.

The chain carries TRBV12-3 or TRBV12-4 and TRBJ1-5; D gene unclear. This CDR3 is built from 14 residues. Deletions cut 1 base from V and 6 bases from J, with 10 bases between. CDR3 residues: CASSLGTYIQPQHF. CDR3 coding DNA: TGTGCCAGCAGTTTAGGGACTTATATTCAGCCCCAGCATTTT.

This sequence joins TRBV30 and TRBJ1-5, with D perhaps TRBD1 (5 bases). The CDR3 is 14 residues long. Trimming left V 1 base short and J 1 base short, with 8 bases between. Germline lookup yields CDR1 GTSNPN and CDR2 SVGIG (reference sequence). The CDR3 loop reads CAWSARVSNQPQHF. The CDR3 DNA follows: TGTGCCTGGAGTGCCAGGGTCAGCAATCAGCCCCAGCATTTT.

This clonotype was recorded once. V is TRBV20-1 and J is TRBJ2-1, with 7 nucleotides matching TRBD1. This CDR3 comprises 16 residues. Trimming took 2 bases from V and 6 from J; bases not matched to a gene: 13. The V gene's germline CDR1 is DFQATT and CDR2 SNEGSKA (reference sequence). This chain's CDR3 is CSARHHRGRGSNEQFF. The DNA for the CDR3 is TGCAGTGCTAGACATCACCGGGGCAGGGGGAGCAATGAGCAGTTCTTC.

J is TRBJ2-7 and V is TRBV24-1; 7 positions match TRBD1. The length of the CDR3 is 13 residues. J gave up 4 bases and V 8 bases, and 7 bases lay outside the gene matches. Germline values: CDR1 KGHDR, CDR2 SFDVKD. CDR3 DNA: TGTGCCACCACCTCGGGACAGCCTTACGAGCAGTACTTC. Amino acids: CATTSGQPYEQYF.

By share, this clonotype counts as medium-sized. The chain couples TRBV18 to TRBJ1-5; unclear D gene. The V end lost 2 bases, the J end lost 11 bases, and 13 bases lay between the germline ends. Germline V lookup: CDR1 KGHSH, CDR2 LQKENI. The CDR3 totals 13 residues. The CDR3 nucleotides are TGTGCCAGCTCACCAGGACCCTATGTTGCCCAGCATTTT. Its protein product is CASSPGPYVAQHF.

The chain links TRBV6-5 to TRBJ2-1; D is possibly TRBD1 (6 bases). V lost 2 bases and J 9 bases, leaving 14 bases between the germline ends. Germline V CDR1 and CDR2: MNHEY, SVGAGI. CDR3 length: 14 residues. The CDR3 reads CASSYVRGVGEQFF. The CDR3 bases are TGTGCCAGCAGTTACGTCAGGGGCGTGGGTGAGCAGTTCTTC.

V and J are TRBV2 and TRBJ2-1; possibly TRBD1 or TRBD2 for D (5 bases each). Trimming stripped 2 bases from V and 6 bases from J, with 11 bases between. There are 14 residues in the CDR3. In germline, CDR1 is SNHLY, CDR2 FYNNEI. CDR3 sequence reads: CASSEWGPSNEQFF. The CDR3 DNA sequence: TGTGCCAGCAGTGAATGGGGACCGAGCAATGAGCAGTTCTTC.

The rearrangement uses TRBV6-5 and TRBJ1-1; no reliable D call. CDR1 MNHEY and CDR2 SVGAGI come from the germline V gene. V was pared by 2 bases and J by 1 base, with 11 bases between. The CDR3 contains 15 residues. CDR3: CASSYLSWGNTEAFF. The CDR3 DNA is TGTGCCAGCAGTTACCTCTCTTGGGGGAACACTGAAGCTTTCTTT.

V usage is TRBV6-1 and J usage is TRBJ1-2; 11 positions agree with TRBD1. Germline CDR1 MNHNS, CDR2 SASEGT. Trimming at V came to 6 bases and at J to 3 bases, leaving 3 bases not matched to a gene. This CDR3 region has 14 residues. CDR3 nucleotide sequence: TGTGCCAGCAGCCGGGACAGGGGGTACTATGGCTACACCTTC. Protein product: CASSRDRGYYGYTF.

The CDR3 loop is CASSLTRSDSYNEQFF. The CDR3 DNA reads TGTGCCAGCAGCTTAACAAGGTCAGACTCCTACAATGAGCAGTTCTTC. The rearrangement joins TRBV7-3 to TRBJ2-1; the D is unclear. This CDR3 contains 16 residues. V was clipped by 0 bases and J by 0 bases, with 9 bases between them. Germline V gene data show CDR1 as SGHTA and CDR2 as FQGTGA.

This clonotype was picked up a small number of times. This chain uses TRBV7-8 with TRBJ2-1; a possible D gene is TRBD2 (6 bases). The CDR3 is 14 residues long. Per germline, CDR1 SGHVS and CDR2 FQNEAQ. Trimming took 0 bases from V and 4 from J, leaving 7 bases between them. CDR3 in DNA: TGTGCCAGCAGCTTAGCGGGGGGTTACAATGAGCAGTTCTTC. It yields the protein CASSLAGGYNEQFF.

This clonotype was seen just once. CDR3 in DNA: TGTGCCAGCAGCCCCCGGGGGCGGGCTGGGGCCAACGTCCTGACTTTC. Translated: CASSPRGRAGANVLTF. The chain combines TRBV5-4 with TRBJ2-6; the D call may be TRBD1 or TRBD2 (6 bases each). Germline V lookup: CDR1 SGHNT, CDR2 YYREEE (reference sequence). The V end lost 4 bases, the J end lost 2 bases, and 13 bases lay between the germline ends. There are 16 residues in the CDR3.

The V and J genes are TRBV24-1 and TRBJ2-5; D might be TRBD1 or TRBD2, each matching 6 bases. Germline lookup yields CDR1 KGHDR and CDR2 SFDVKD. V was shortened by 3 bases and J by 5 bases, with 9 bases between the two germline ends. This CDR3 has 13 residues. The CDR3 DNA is TGTGCCACCAGTGATGGGGGGCTGGAGACCCAGTACTTC. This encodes CATSDGGLETQYF.

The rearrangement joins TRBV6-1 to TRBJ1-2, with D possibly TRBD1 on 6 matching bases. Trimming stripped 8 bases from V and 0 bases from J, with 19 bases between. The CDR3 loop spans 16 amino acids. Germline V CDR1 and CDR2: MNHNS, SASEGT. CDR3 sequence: CASYSRGRLANYGYTF. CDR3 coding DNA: TGTGCCAGCTACTCCCGGGGGCGCCTTGCTAACTATGGCTACACCTTC.

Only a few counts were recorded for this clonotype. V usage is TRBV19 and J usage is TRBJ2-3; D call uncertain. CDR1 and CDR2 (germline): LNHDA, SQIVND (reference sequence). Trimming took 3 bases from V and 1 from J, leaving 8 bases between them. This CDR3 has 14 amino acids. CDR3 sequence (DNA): TGTGCCAGTAGTATTCAGGTCGGCACAGATACGCAGTATTTT. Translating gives CASSIQVGTDTQYF. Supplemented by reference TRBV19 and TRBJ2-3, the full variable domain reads DGGITQSPKYLFRKEGQNVTLSCEQNLNHDAMYWYRQDPGQGLRLIYYSQIVNDFQKGDIAEGYSVSREKKESFPLTVTSAQKNPTAFYLCASSIQVGTDTQYFGPGTRLTVL.

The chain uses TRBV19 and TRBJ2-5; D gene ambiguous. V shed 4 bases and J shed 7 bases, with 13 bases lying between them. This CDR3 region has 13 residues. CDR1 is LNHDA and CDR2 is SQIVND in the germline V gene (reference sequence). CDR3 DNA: TGTGCCAGTAGTACATCCGCTCGGGTGACCCAGTACTTC. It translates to CASSTSARVTQYF.

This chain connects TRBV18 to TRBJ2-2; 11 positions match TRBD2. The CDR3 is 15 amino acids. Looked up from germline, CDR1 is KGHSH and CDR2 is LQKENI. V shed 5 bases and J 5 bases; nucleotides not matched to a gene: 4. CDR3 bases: TGTGCCAGCTCATCCAGACTAGCGGGAACCGGGGAGCTGTTTTTT. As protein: CASSSRLAGTGELFF.

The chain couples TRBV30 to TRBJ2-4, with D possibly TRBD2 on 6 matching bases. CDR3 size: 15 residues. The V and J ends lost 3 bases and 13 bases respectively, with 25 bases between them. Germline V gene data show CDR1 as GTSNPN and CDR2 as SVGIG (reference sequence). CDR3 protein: CAWRFPGTHGGSQYF. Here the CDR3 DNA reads TGTGCCTGGAGATTTCCCGGGACTCATGGTGGGTCACAGTACTTC.

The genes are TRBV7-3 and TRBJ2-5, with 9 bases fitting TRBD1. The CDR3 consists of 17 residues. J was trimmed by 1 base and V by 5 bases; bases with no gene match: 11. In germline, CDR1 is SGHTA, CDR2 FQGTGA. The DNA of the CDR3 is TGTGCCAGCAGCCCCGGGGGGACAGGGAGCTTCCAAGAGACCCAGTACTTC. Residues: CASSPGGTGSFQETQYF.

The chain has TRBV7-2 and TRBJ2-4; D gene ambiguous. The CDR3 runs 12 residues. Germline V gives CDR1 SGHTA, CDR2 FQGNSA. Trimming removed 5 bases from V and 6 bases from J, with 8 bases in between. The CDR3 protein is CASSQTPNIQYF. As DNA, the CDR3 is TGTGCCAGCAGCCAAACACCAAACATTCAGTACTTC.

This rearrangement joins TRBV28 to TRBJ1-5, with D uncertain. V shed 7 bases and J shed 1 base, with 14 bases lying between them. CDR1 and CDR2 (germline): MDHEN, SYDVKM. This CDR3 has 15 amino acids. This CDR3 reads CASIALQRSNQPQHF. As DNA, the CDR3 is TGTGCCAGCATTGCCCTACAGAGAAGCAATCAGCCCCAGCATTTT.

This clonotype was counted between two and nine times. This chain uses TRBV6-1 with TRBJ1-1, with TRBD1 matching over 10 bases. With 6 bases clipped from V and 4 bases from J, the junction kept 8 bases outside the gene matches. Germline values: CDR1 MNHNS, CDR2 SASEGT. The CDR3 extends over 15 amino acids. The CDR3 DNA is TGTGCCAGCAGCTATTTTCGGACAGGGGGCACTGAAGCTTTCTTT. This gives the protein CASSYFRTGGTEAFF.

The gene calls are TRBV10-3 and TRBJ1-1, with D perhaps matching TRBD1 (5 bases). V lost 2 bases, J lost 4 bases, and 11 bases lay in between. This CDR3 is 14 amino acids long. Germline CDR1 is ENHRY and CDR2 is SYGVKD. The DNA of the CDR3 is TGTGCCATCAGTGAGGAGGGGTTAGGCACTGAAGCTTTCTTT. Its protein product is CAISEEGLGTEAFF.

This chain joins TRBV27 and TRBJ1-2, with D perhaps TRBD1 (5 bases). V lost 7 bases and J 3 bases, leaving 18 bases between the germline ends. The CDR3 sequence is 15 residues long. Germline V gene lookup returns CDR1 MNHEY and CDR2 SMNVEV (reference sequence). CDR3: CASKTQQEGDYGYTF. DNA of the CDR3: TGTGCCAGCAAAACACAACAGGAGGGAGACTATGGCTACACCTTC.

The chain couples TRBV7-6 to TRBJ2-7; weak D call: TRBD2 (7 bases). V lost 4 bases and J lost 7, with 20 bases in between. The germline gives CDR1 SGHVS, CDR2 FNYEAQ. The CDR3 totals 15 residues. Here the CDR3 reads CASSWGGTKTEEQYF. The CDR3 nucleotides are TGTGCCAGCAGCTGGGGGGGGACAAAGACGGAAGAGCAGTACTTC.

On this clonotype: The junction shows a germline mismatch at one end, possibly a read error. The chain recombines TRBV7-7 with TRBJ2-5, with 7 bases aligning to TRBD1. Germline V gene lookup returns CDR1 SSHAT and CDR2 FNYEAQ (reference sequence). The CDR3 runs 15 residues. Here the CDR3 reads CASSFGRGSGETQYF. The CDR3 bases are TGTGCTAGCAGCTTTGGCAGGGGGTCGGGCGAGACCCAGTACTTC. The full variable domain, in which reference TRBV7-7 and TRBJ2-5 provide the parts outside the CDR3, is GAGVSQSPRYKVTKRGQDVTLRCDPISSHATLYWYQQALGQGPEFLTYFNYEAQPDKSGLPSDRFSAERPEGSISTLTIQRTEQRDSAMYRCASSFGRGSGETQYFGPGTRLLVL.

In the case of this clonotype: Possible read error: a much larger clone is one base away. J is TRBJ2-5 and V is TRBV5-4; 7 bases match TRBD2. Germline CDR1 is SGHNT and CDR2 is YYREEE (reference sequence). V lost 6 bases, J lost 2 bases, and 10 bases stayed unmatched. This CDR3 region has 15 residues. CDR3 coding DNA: TGTGCCAGCAACCGAAGACTAGCCGATCAAGAGACCCAGTACTTC. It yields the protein CASNRRLADQETQYF.